This entry concerns a single T cell receptor beta chain. The assay was carried out at the deep level. Method: immunoSEQ multiplex PCR; TCRdb's copy keeps in-frame clones and lacks some. The sample holds almost 750,000 clones; just under 75% are singletons and the top ten take less than 2%. The sample belongs to a study of shared clonotypes between healthy human individuals. The source of this sequence is a woman aged 30 to 39 in good health. The sample taken for sequencing was memory CD4+ T cells sorted from blood. Subset in this sample: CD45RA-negative fraction.

The CDR3 protein is CASSPGGLGGGFYEQYF. CDR3 bases: TGCGCCAGCAGCCCCGGAGGGCTTGGGGGCGGGTTCTACGAGCAGTACTTC. V gene TRBV5-1 combines with J gene TRBJ2-5; the D gene could be TRBD1 or TRBD2 (6 bases each). The last part of the DNA fits TRBJ2-7 better; the J call may be wrong. There are 17 residues in the CDR3. Germline V gene lookup returns CDR1 SGHRS and CDR2 YFSETQ.